This T cell receptor (beta chain) was sequenced during a study of T cell changes during pregnancy in multiple sclerosis (dated by TCRdb to the late 2010s). The study in broad terms: Changes in the T cell repertoire over the course of pregnancy were examined in this study in women with multiple sclerosis.

Regarding this clone: What this receptor recognizes is not known. Base qualities are missing; no much larger clone stands one base away.

Based on the germline V gene (reference sequence), the CDR1 and CDR2 sequences are LNHNV and YYDKDF. Unmatched junction bases come to 6, with V trimmed by 4 bases and J by 1 base. From the cysteine through the phenylalanine, the CDR3 covers 15 amino acids. Just the 45-base CDR3 DNA is kept, in frame starting at base 1. The library came from the immunoSEQ multiplex PCR assay. TCRdb took this table from immuneACCESS and kept in-frame rearrangements with V and J called. Such tables lack part of the clones; where checked against another copy, unresolved V genes explain under half of the gap, and the rest is unexplained. The sample data list under 75,000 clones, and 92% of these were observed just once. Clones ranked in the top ten supply under 0.35% of the sample.

Sequenced material: CD4+ T cells from peripheral blood mononuclear cells, taken after pregnancy. Recombination connected TRBV15 to TRBJ2-7; 8 bases in between match TRBD1. The sequence was obtained from a female donor with multiple sclerosis, enrolled in a pregnancy study. CDR3 loop: CATSTGQGRSYEQYF. The DNA reads as follows: TGTGCCACCAGCACCGGACAGGGCAGGTCCTACGAGCAGTACTTC.